Below, 26 T cell receptor beta chains from the same sample are listed, as sequenced in a study of response to subunit inactivated influenza vaccine. MiXCR, run by TCRdb on the RT-PCR reads, gives a single entry per CDR3 protein. The sample carries 450,000 to 550,000 distinct CDR3 sequences, about 25% recorded once. This sample comprised CD4+ T cells sorted from PBMCs, obtained more than 4 days after vaccination. The source of these receptors is a man aged 50-59 years who received an inactivated influenza vaccine.

The rearrangement uses TRBV20-1 and TRBJ1-5; 7 positions agree with TRBD1. Germline loops: CDR1 DFQATT, CDR2 SNEGSKA (reference sequence). The ends lost 6 bases at V and 4 bases at J; junction bases unmatched: 9. This CDR3 comprises 14 residues. CDR3 nucleotides: TGCAGTGCCCTCGTCGACAGGGCAAATCAGCCCCAGCATTTT. This codes for CSALVDRANQPQHF.

The gene calls are TRBV6-1 and TRBJ2-3, with D perhaps matching TRBD2 (6 bases). Trimming removed 6 bases from V and 1 base from J, with 20 bases in between. This CDR3 is built from 17 residues. Germline values: CDR1 MNHNS, CDR2 SASEGT. The CDR3 region has the DNA TGTGCCAGCAGCGGGGATTTTTTGCGGGGCGGCACAGATACGCAGTATTTT. Translated: CASSGDFLRGGTDTQYF.

The V gene is TRBV12-3 or TRBV12-4, the J gene TRBJ1-5, with D hard to call. V was cut by 6 bases and J by 0 bases, with 15 bases left in between. The CDR3 runs to 16 residues. The CDR3 loop is CASSVGGGRSNQPQHF. The CDR3 DNA sequence: TGTGCCAGCAGCGTCGGAGGAGGACGTAGCAATCAGCCCCAGCATTTT.

This chain joins TRBV5-1 and TRBJ2-3; 7 positions match TRBD1. Unmatched junction bases numbered 5, after V lost 2 bases and J lost 2 bases. The germline gives CDR1 SGHRS, CDR2 YFSETQ. This CDR3 spans 15 amino acids. The CDR3 region is CASSLSGQHTDTQYF. CDR3 nucleotides: TGCGCCAGCAGCTTATCGGGACAGCACACAGATACGCAGTATTTT.

This clonotype has only a few counts. The CDR3 sequence is CASSPRTSYADTQYF. The CDR3 nucleotides read TGTGCCAGCAGCCCCCGGACTAGTTATGCAGATACGCAGTATTTT. The gene calls are TRBV4-2 and TRBJ2-3, with 7 bases aligning to TRBD2. Trimming cost V 4 bases and J 4 bases; bases outside gene matches: 8. This CDR3 is built from 15 residues. Germline CDR1 LGHNA, CDR2 YNFKEQ.

This clonotype was picked up many times. The chain employs TRBV29-1 and TRBJ2-2, with 11 bases lining up with TRBD1. This CDR3 region has 15 residues. CDR1 is SQVTM and CDR2 is ANQGSEA in the germline V gene. Trimming took 3 bases from V and 5 from J; bases not matched to a gene: 5. Written as DNA, the CDR3 is TGCAGCGTTGACGGGGACAGGGGGGGGACCGGGGAGCTGTTTTTT. Protein: CSVDGDRGGTGELFF.

The chain joins TRBV12-3 or TRBV12-4 to TRBJ2-7; D remains ambiguous. Trimming removed 6 bases from V and 4 bases from J, with 16 bases in between. The CDR3 spans 14 residues. The CDR3 coding sequence is TGTGCCAGCAGCGTAGGTGACGGTGGATACGAGCAGTACTTC. Protein sequence: CASSVGDGGYEQYF.

In DNA, the CDR3 is TGCAGTGCTAGCCGACTGACTAGCGGGGACTACAATGAGCAGTTCTTC. This codes for CSASRLTSGDYNEQFF. V usage is TRBV20-1 and J usage is TRBJ2-1, with 11 bases matching TRBD2. This CDR3 region has 16 residues. CDR1 DFQATT and CDR2 SNEGSKA come from the germline V gene (reference sequence). Trimming removed 3 bases from V and 3 bases from J; junction bases left unmatched: 7.

The J gene is TRBJ2-5, the V gene TRBV11-2, with D perhaps matching TRBD1 or TRBD2 (5 bases each). V was clipped by 6 bases and J by 0 bases, with 20 bases between them. The CDR3 extends over 17 amino acids. Germline V gene sequence: CDR1 SGHAT, CDR2 FQNNGV. The DNA of the CDR3 is TGTGCCAGCAGACGAGGGGTATCCGGGCTGTACCAAGAGACCCAGTACTTC. It encodes CASRRGVSGLYQETQYF.

The V and J genes are TRBV5-1 and TRBJ2-7; 12 positions match TRBD2. The germline gives CDR1 SGHRS, CDR2 YFSETQ. The CDR3 totals 17 residues. The junction had 14 bases not matched to a gene; V was cut back by 3 bases and J by 7 bases. CDR3 coding DNA: TGCGCCAGCAGCTCGAAACTAGCGGGAGGACCGGTTCGAGAGCAGTACTTC. Amino acids: CASSSKLAGGPVREQYF.

The rearrangement uses TRBV23-1 and TRBJ2-1; 9 bases are shared with TRBD1. TRBV23-1 is an ORF, with its function uncertain. J lost 5 bases, V lost 8 bases, and 16 bases had no gene match. The CDR3 extends over 17 amino acids. CDR3 sequence: CASLWRNRDRENNEQFF. The DNA for the CDR3 is TGCGCCAGCTTGTGGCGCAACCGGGACAGGGAGAACAATGAGCAGTTCTTC.

This clonotype was seen only a few times. This chain uses TRBV20-1 with TRBJ2-7, with 8 nucleotides matching TRBD2. This CDR3 comprises 14 residues. With 2 bases clipped from V and 5 bases from J, the junction kept 8 bases outside the gene matches. Germline V gene data show CDR1 as DFQATT and CDR2 as SNEGSKA (reference sequence). CDR3 DNA sequence: TGCAGTGCTAGATCCGGGAGGGCCTTCGACGAGCAGTACTTC. Amino acid sequence: CSARSGRAFDEQYF.

The V call is TRBV4-3, the J call TRBJ1-2; D is perhaps TRBD1 (6 bases). The CDR3 runs to 13 residues. V dropped 1 base and J dropped 4 bases, with 7 bases sitting between them. Germline CDR1 and CDR2: LGHNA and YSLEER. CDR3 coding DNA: TGCGCCAGCAGCCAAGGCAGGGGCTATGGCTACACCTTC. This sequence encodes CASSQGRGYGYTF.

This sequence joins TRBV6-2 or TRBV6-3 and TRBJ2-7; D might be TRBD1 (6 bases). V was pared by 5 bases and J by 2 bases, with 22 bases between. The CDR3 is 17 residues long. Germline CDR1 reads MNHEY; CDR2 reads SVGEGT. Here the CDR3 reads CASSQSRTAPWAYEQYF. DNA for the CDR3: TGTGCCAGCAGTCAATCCCGGACAGCCCCTTGGGCCTACGAGCAGTACTTC.

Details on this clonotype: The germline gene is not matched at one end of the junction; a read error may be the cause. The chain carries TRBV3-1 and TRBJ2-7; 13 bases are shared with TRBD2. CDR3 length equals 15 residues. Looked up from germline, CDR1 is LGHDT and CDR2 is YNNKEL (reference sequence). In nucleotides, the CDR3 is TGTGCCAGCAGCCGCGGACTAGCGGGGGCCTACGGGCAGTACTTC. It encodes CASSRGLAGAYGQYF.

The CDR3 sequence is CSARLAGAWDTQYF. The DNA for the CDR3 is TGCAGTGCTAGACTCGCGGGAGCGTGGGATACGCAGTATTTT. This rearrangement joins TRBV20-1 to TRBJ2-3; 7 nucleotides line up with TRBD2. J lost 6 bases, V lost 2 bases, and 8 bases had no gene match. In germline, CDR1 is DFQATT, CDR2 SNEGSKA (reference sequence). The CDR3 extends over 14 amino acids.

The chain combines TRBV12-3 or TRBV12-4 with TRBJ2-1, with TRBD2 matching over 7 bases. The ends lost 3 bases at V and 5 bases at J; junction bases unmatched: 4. The CDR3 runs to 14 residues. CDR3 bases: TGTGCCAGCAGTTTGTTTGCGGGGGACAATGAGCAGTTCTTC. This translates into CASSLFAGDNEQFF.

This clonotype was found a few times. The chain links TRBV20-1 to TRBJ2-5; D gene unclear. Trimming pared 2 bases from V and 5 bases from J, leaving 6 bases between. Germline CDR1 reads DFQATT; CDR2 reads SNEGSKA (reference sequence). The CDR3 sequence is 11 residues long. The CDR3 spells CSARSWETQYF. Written as DNA, the CDR3 is TGCAGTGCTAGAAGTTGGGAGACCCAGTACTTC.

V gene TRBV20-1 combines with J gene TRBJ1-5; 8 bases fit TRBD1. The CDR3 is 13 residues long. Germline V gene data show CDR1 as DFQATT and CDR2 as SNEGSKA (reference sequence). Trimming at V came to 5 bases and at J to 9 bases, leaving 9 bases not matched to a gene. This chain's CDR3 is CSAVTGVYGPQHF. CDR3 DNA sequence: TGCAGTGCTGTGACAGGGGTCTATGGGCCCCAGCATTTT.

This clonotype was detected only a few times. V gene TRBV24-1 combines with J gene TRBJ2-1; 13 bases are a match to TRBD2. Trimming removed 4 bases from V and 9 bases from J; junction bases left unmatched: 5. Germline CDR1 reads KGHDR; CDR2 reads SFDVKD. This CDR3 is 15 amino acids long. In nucleotides, the CDR3 is TGTGCCACCAGTGAGAGGGGACTAGCGGGGAGTGAGCAGTTCTTC. This sequence encodes CATSERGLAGSEQFF.

This clonotype was counted between two and nine times. The chain has TRBV20-1 and TRBJ2-1; 8 positions agree with TRBD2. Germline V CDR1 and CDR2: DFQATT, SNEGSKA (reference sequence). The CDR3 has 11 residues. The V gene end was trimmed by 4 bases and the J gene end by 14 bases; junction bases not matched to a gene: 7. CDR3 protein: CSATSGGAKFF. CDR3 sequence (DNA): TGCAGTGCTACCAGCGGGGGCGCAAAGTTCTTC.

V is TRBV3-1 and J is TRBJ1-4, with 7 bases lining up with TRBD1. CDR3 length equals 14 residues. Germline V gene sequence: CDR1 LGHDT, CDR2 YNNKEL (reference sequence). V shed 4 bases and J 5 bases; nucleotides not matched to a gene: 4. Here the CDR3 DNA reads TGTGCCAGCAGCCTCCTGGACAGGAATGAAAAACTGTTTTTT. Amino acids: CASSLLDRNEKLFF.

The chain combines TRBV27 with TRBJ2-2; tentative D call: TRBD2 (6 bases). V was cut by 1 base and J by 5 bases, with 14 bases left in between. The CDR3 is 16 residues long. CDR1 and CDR2 (germline): MNHEY, SMNVEV (reference sequence). The CDR3 region has the DNA TGTGCCAGCAGTTTATTGGCGGGGTGGACGACCGGGGAGCTGTTTTTT. This sequence encodes CASSLLAGWTTGELFF.

The sample holds many counts of this clonotype. This chain links TRBV10-3 with TRBJ1-5; 7 bases match TRBD1. There are 17 residues in the CDR3. Germline CDR1 and CDR2: ENHRY and SYGVKD. The V gene end was trimmed by 0 bases and the J gene end by 1 base; junction bases not matched to a gene: 6. The CDR3 DNA reads as TGTGCCATCAGTGAGTCGGGTCCGGGACAGAGCAATCAGCCCCAGCATTTT. Translated, it gives CAISESGPGQSNQPQHF.

This rearrangement joins TRBV5-1 to TRBJ2-2; D tentatively reads TRBD1 or TRBD2 (5 bases each). This CDR3 spans 15 amino acids. The germline V and J ends were trimmed by 6 bases and 0 bases, with 12 bases remaining between them. From germline, CDR1 is SGHRS and CDR2 YFSETQ. Here the CDR3 reads CASTPGRSNTGELFF. The CDR3 DNA follows: TGCGCCAGCACCCCGGGACGGTCGAACACCGGGGAGCTGTTTTTT.

V is TRBV5-1 and J is TRBJ2-1, with TRBD1 matching 10 bases. V dropped 0 bases and J dropped 7; count of bases not matched to a gene: 4. CDR3 length: 15 amino acids. The germline CDR1 and CDR2 sequences are SGHRS and YFSETQ. CDR3 amino acids: CASSLGTGGWNEQFF. The CDR3 coding sequence is TGCGCCAGCAGCTTGGGGACAGGGGGTTGGAATGAGCAGTTCTTC.